This T cell receptor (beta chain) stems from a study of CD8 T cells in ankylosing spondylitis. Broader study findings: Reports say disease-linked clones showed up significantly more in matched ankylosing spondylitis synovial fluid. For ankylosing spondylitis blood, a TCR beta motif of several highly homologous variants appeared characteristic. As for the disease-linked clones, they showed a CD8+ phenotype and occurred at relatively low frequencies in peripheral blood. Prior work had noted some motif variants in reactive arthritis blood and synovial fluid.

This clonotype was counted ten times or more. Its target is not known. Molecular-barcoded quantitative 5'-RACE produced these TCR beta libraries. TCRdb re-derived calls from the 5' RACE reads in MiXCR, one entry per CDR3 protein. The table includes 700,000 or so distinct CDR3 sequences, under 20% detected once. CDR3 length: 14 residues. Germline V lookup: CDR1 SGHTS, CDR2 YDEGEE. With 7 bases clipped from V and 3 bases from J, the junction kept 9 bases outside the gene matches. This chain connects TRBV5-8 to TRBJ2-7, with TRBD2 matching 8 bases. The sequence was collected from a male donor with ankylosing spondylitis. Specimen: blood, either unsorted or a sorted T cell fraction (not recorded which). DNA of the CDR3: TGTGCCAGCCACTGGACTAGCTTACGCTACGAGCAGTACTTC. Residues: CASHWTSLRYEQYF.